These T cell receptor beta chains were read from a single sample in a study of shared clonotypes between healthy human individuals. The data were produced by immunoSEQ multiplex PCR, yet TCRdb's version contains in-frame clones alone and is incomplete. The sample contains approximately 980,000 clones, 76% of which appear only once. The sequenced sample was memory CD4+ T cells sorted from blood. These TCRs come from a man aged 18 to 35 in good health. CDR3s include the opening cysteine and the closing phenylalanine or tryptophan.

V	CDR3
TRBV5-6	CASSEWGQGSTDTQYF
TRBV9	CASSVGTVNTEAFF
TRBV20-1	CSAKNNEQFF
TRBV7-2	CASSLSGTGVYEQYF
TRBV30	CAWSVGGTAPPQQYF
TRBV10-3	CAISEGSRNEQFF
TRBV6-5	CASSLQGTGSPLHF
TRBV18	CASSPPGQGDGYTF
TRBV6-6	CASRLGQAPGETQYF
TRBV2	CASSDPAGASGNEQFF
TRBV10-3	CASQKEWSPLHF
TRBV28	CASSSRGAGRSNQPQHF
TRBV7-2	CASSLKSGLSETQYF
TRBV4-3	CASSQESEIGEQYF
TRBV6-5	CASSGQGPHEQYF
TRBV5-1	CASSSAGPTRNEQYF